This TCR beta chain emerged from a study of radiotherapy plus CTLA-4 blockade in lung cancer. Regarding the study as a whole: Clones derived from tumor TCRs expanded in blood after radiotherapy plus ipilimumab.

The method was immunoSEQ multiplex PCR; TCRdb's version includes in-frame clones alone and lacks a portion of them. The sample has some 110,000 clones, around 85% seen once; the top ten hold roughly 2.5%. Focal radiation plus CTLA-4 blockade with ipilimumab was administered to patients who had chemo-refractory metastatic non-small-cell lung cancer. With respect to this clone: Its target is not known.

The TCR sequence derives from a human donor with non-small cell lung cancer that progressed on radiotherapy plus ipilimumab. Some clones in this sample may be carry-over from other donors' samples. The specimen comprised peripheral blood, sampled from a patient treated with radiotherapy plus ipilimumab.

CDR3 nucleotides: TGTGCCAGCTCACCACAAGGGTTGGTTCAGCCCCAGCATTTT. This codes for CASSPQGLVQPQHF. The V call is TRBV18, the J call TRBJ1-5; D uncertain. CDR3 size: 14 residues. Trimming pared 1 base from V and 6 bases from J, leaving 10 bases between. Looked up from germline, CDR1 is KGHSH and CDR2 is LQKENI.